Following are 17 T cell receptor beta chains from one sample sequenced in a study of identical twins. TCRdb passed the 5' RACE reads through MiXCR, listing each CDR3 protein once. Of a few hundred thousand distinct CDR3 sequences listed, more than 9% are singletons. These same records also appear under a second study, on yellow fever vaccine responses in identical twins.

The sample consisted of PBMCs. The source is a woman younger than 30 in good health.

This clonotype was counted between two and nine times. The rearrangement joins TRBV7-6 to TRBJ2-3, with D possibly TRBD2 on 5 matching bases. The CDR3 spans 15 residues. Germline V lookup: CDR1 SGHVS, CDR2 FNYEAQ. The germline V and J ends were trimmed by 7 bases and 0 bases, with 14 bases remaining between them. CDR3: CASTIGGTSTDTQYF. For the CDR3, the DNA is TGTGCCAGCACCATAGGAGGTACTAGCACAGATACGCAGTATTTT.

This clonotype was observed a few times. The chain has TRBV6-2 or TRBV6-3 and TRBJ2-2, with D unresolved. Germline lookup yields CDR1 MNHEY and CDR2 SVGEGT. Deletions cut 3 bases from V and 0 bases from J, with 8 bases between. There are 15 residues in the CDR3. The CDR3 loop reads CASSYGLSNTGELFF. The CDR3 region has the DNA TGTGCCAGCAGTTATGGGCTATCGAACACCGGGGAGCTGTTTTTT.

The chain has TRBV20-1 and TRBJ2-7; 14 bases map to TRBD2. The CDR3 runs 16 residues. J was trimmed by 4 bases and V by 4 bases; bases with no gene match: 9. Germline values: CDR1 DFQATT, CDR2 SNEGSKA (reference sequence). Here the CDR3 reads CSAKTPGLAGVYEQYF. The DNA of the CDR3 is TGCAGTGCTAAGACTCCGGGACTAGCGGGAGTTTACGAGCAGTACTTC.

The sample holds a few counts of this clonotype. V and J are TRBV20-1 and TRBJ2-3, with D possibly being TRBD2 (6 bases). The CDR3 length is 15 residues. V gave up 1 base and J gave up 6 bases, with 17 bases separating them. CDR1 is DFQATT, CDR2 SNEGSKA, per germline (reference sequence). The CDR3 bases are TGCAGTGCTAGAGGAGGGGAGGTGGTGGCGGATACGCAGTATTTT. Encoded protein: CSARGGEVVADTQYF.

At least ten counts were recorded for this clonotype. This chain joins TRBV7-8 and TRBJ2-1; D possibly corresponds to TRBD1 (6 bases). CDR3 length: 16 amino acids. Trimming removed 5 bases from V and 6 bases from J, with 20 bases in between. Germline V lookup: CDR1 SGHVS, CDR2 FQNEAQ. The CDR3 sequence: CASSLKRQDGVNEQFF. DNA for the CDR3: TGTGCCAGCAGCCTTAAACGACAGGATGGGGTCAATGAGCAGTTCTTC. The full variable domain, rest sourced from reference TRBV7-8 and TRBJ2-1, is GAGVSQSPRYKVAKRGQDVALRCDPISGHVSLFWYQQALGQGPEFLTYFQNEAQLDKSGLPSDRFFAERPEGSVSTLKIQRTQQEDSAVYLCASSLKRQDGVNEQFFGPGTRLTVL.

There are a few counts of this clonotype. The chain couples TRBV6-2 or TRBV6-3 to TRBJ2-1; 9 positions match TRBD1. V lost 11 bases and J lost 7; bases outside the gene matches: 9. CDR3 length: 13 residues. Germline values: CDR1 MNHEY, CDR2 SVGEGT. CDR3 sequence (DNA): TGTGCCTATGGGGACAGGGCTAGTAATGAGCAGTTCTTC. Translated: CAYGDRASNEQFF.

This clonotype came up many times. The chain has TRBV3-1 and TRBJ2-1; D call uncertain. V shed 1 base and J shed 9 bases, with 7 bases lying between them. Germline assignment: CDR1 LGHDT and CDR2 YNNKEL (reference sequence). This CDR3 is 12 amino acids long. DNA for the CDR3: TGTGCCAGCAGCCAAGGTCCCAGTGAGCAGTTCTTC. Translating it yields CASSQGPSEQFF.

V is TRBV5-1 and J is TRBJ2-3; TRBD2 aligns across 10 bases. Germline V gives CDR1 SGHRS, CDR2 YFSETQ. This CDR3 is 15 amino acids long. The junction had 3 bases not matched to a gene; V was cut back by 3 bases and J by 2 bases. DNA of the CDR3: TGCGCCAGCAGCTCCGGACTAGCGGCCACAGATACGCAGTATTTT. Its protein is CASSSGLAATDTQYF.

The rearrangement links TRBV7-9 to TRBJ1-5; 10 positions match TRBD1. The germline V gene encodes CDR1 SEHNR and CDR2 FQNEAQ (reference sequence). The CDR3 has 15 amino acids. V lost 5 bases to trimming and J lost 1 base; unmatched junction nucleotides: 2. Written as DNA, the CDR3 is TGTGCCAGCAGCGAGGGACAGGGGAGCAATCAGCCCCAGCATTTT. Amino acids: CASSEGQGSNQPQHF.

This chain links TRBV7-2 with TRBJ2-3, with no clear D. Trimming took off 2 bases at V and 5 bases at J, with 5 bases between the two ends. Per germline, CDR1 SGHTA and CDR2 FQGNSA. The CDR3 length is 12 residues. The CDR3 region has the DNA TGTGCCAGCAGCTTATATCGAGATACGCAGTATTTT. Its protein product is CASSLYRDTQYF. Supplemented by reference TRBV7-2 and TRBJ2-3, the full variable domain reads GAGVSQSPSNKVTEKGKDVELRCDPISGHTALYWYRQSLGQGLEFLIYFQGNSAPDKSGLPSDRFSAERTGGSVSTLTIQRTQQEDSAVYLCASSLYRDTQYFGPGTRLTVL.

This clonotype was seen at least ten times. The chain combines TRBV28 with TRBJ1-6; 9 bases agree with TRBD1. Germline V gives CDR1 MDHEN, CDR2 SYDVKM. This CDR3 is 17 amino acids long. With V trimmed by 6 bases and J by 2 bases, 8 bases remained unmatched. The chain's CDR3 is CASRDRGRGPYNSPLHF. CDR3 nucleotide sequence: TGTGCCAGCAGGGACAGGGGCCGCGGCCCCTATAATTCACCCCTCCACTTT.

This chain links TRBV7-2 with TRBJ2-1; 11 positions match TRBD2. The germline V gene has CDR1 SGHTA and CDR2 FQGNSA. V shed 2 bases and J 7 bases; nucleotides not matched to a gene: 4. This CDR3 has 15 amino acids. In DNA form, the CDR3 reads TGTGCCAGCAGCTTAAATAGCGGGGGGGCTAATGAGCAGTTCTTC. Amino acid sequence: CASSLNSGGANEQFF.

The sample holds many counts of this clonotype. This chain connects TRBV20-1 to TRBJ2-7, with D tentatively TRBD1 (6 bases). Per the germline V gene, CDR1 is DFQATT and CDR2 is SNEGSKA (reference sequence). Trimming removed 0 bases at V and 3 bases at J, with 15 bases between. This CDR3 comprises 15 residues. CDR3 region: CSARDPDSNFYEQYF. CDR3 nucleotides: TGCAGTGCTAGAGATCCGGACAGTAACTTCTACGAGCAGTACTTC.

There are a few counts of this clonotype. The CDR3, as DNA: TGTGCCAGCAGCCAAGATAGGCAGGGCACACTCTCCTACAATGAGCAGTTCTTC. Translation gives CASSQDRQGTLSYNEQFF. V gene TRBV4-2 combines with J gene TRBJ2-1, with a weak D call TRBD1 (5 bases). The CDR3 covers 18 residues. V lost 0 bases and J 0 bases, leaving 15 bases between the germline ends. Germline CDR1 is LGHNA and CDR2 is YNFKEQ.

The rearrangement uses TRBV11-2 and TRBJ2-6, with TRBD2 matching 11 bases. Per germline, CDR1 SGHAT and CDR2 FQNNGV. J lost 0 bases, V lost 5 bases, and 9 bases had no gene match. The CDR3 sequence is 19 residues long. CDR3 region: CASSPRTSGRLSGANVLTF. CDR3 DNA: TGTGCCAGCAGCCCCCGGACTAGCGGGCGCCTCTCTGGGGCCAACGTCCTGACTTTC. The full variable domain, completed using reference TRBV11-2 and TRBJ2-6, is EAGVAQSPRYKIIEKRQSVAFWCNPISGHATLYWYQQILGQGPKLLIQFQNNGVVDDSQLPKDRFSAERLKGVDSTLKIQPAKLEDSAVYLCASSPRTSGRLSGANVLTFGAGSRLTVL.

This clonotype was counted a few times. The chain is built from TRBV20-1 and TRBJ2-2; D call uncertain. Trimming left V 2 bases short and J 4 bases short, with 17 bases between. The length of the CDR3 is 16 residues. Germline assignment: CDR1 DFQATT and CDR2 SNEGSKA (reference sequence). As DNA, the CDR3 is TGCAGTGCTAGAATGCAAGGGAACCGGCTCACCGGGGAGCTGTTTTTT. Translation: CSARMQGNRLTGELFF.

This chain links TRBV3-1 with TRBJ2-7, with D unresolved. Germline V gene data show CDR1 as LGHDT and CDR2 as YNNKEL (reference sequence). The CDR3 consists of 15 residues. The germline V and J ends were trimmed by 0 bases and 3 bases, with 12 bases remaining between them. The DNA for the CDR3 is TGTGCCAGCAGCCAAGATACCCTTTCGGTCTACGAGCAGTACTTC. Its protein is CASSQDTLSVYEQYF.